This T cell receptor beta chain originates from a study of blood T cell repertoires in COVID-19. In the study overall: Some COVID-19 samples were acute and others convalescent; all came from the United States, Italy and Spain. T cells, B-cell-depleted T cells, or PBMCs provided the cDNA or gDNA that served as material.

Original analysis: By means of reference gene primer amplification, nucleated cell counts were estimated. TCRdb's copy holds only in-frame clones and misses some; the assay was immunoSEQ multiplex PCR. D and trimming come from the DNA, and the V and J calls and clone size come from that table. The sample includes fewer than 250,000 clones, 88% seen only once; the top ten take over 1.5%. The specimen sequenced was peripheral blood. This receptor was identified in a man aged 65 to 79 with acute or convalescent COVID-19.

The CDR3, as DNA: TGTGCCAGCACCCCCCCCTCCGCAACTAATGAAAAACTGTTTTTT. Translating gives CASTPPSATNEKLFF. V usage is TRBV28 and J usage is TRBJ1-4; no definite D call. The germline V gene encodes CDR1 MDHEN and CDR2 SYDVKM. V was pared by 7 bases and J by 0 bases, with 12 bases between. This CDR3 region has 15 residues.